These 28 T cell receptor beta chains originate from one sample sequenced in a study of blood T cell repertoires in COVID-19. The table came from immunoSEQ multiplex PCR; TCRdb's copy has only in-frame clones and leaves some out. The table records around 180,000 clones, more than 75% of them present only once. Material: PBMCs or T cells enriched from blood (not recorded which). All receptors come from a young woman who had recovered from COVID-19.

J is TRBJ1-2 and V is TRBV12-5; TRBD1 is a possible D gene (5 bases). The CDR3 consists of 13 residues. Trimming removed 7 bases at V and 8 bases at J, with 17 bases between. In germline, CDR1 is LGHNT, CDR2 FRNRAP. CDR3 coding DNA: TGTGCTAGTGCCCCCCCATCAGGGCAAGGCTACACCTTC. This translates into CASAPPSGQGYTF.

This chain joins TRBV2 and TRBJ1-4, with D tentatively TRBD1 (5 bases). This CDR3 region has 13 residues. CDR1 and CDR2 from the germline V gene are SNHLY and FYNNEI. V lost 8 bases and J 3 bases, leaving 10 bases between the germline ends. In DNA form, the CDR3 reads TGTGCCAGCGCGGGACGGGCTAATGAAAAACTGTTTTTT. Translating it yields CASAGRANEKLFF.

The CDR3 region is CSVGGGTYNEQFF. The CDR3 DNA reads TGCAGCGTTGGAGGGGGCACCTACAATGAGCAGTTCTTC. The chain employs TRBV29-1 and TRBJ2-1; 7 bases line up with TRBD1. The CDR3 consists of 13 residues. CDR1 is SQVTM and CDR2 is ANQGSEA in the germline V gene. V was pared by 4 bases and J by 2 bases, with 2 bases of the junction left unmatched.

CDR3 loop: CASSPRGGNTIYF. CDR3 sequence (DNA): TGTGCCAGCAGCCCCAGGGGTGGAAACACCATATATTTT. This sequence joins TRBV6-5 and TRBJ1-3; D might be TRBD1 (6 bases). V lost 6 bases to trimming and J lost 3 bases, with 9 bases between them. The CDR3 is 13 amino acids. Germline V gene sequence: CDR1 MNHEY, CDR2 SVGAGI.

This chain uses TRBV7-9 with TRBJ1-1, with 7 bases identical to TRBD1. The CDR3 covers 13 residues. Germline V CDR1 and CDR2: SEHNR, FQNEAQ (reference sequence). V lost 8 bases and J lost 11; bases outside the gene matches: 14. The chain's CDR3 is CASVLGTVQTAFF. The CDR3, as DNA: TGTGCCAGCGTTTTAGGGACAGTCCAAACGGCTTTCTTT.

This sequence joins TRBV29-1 and TRBJ1-1; a possible D gene is TRBD1 (6 bases). The CDR3 spans 13 residues. CDR1 SQVTM and CDR2 ANQGSEA come from the germline V gene. The V and J ends lost 3 bases and 1 base respectively, with 9 bases between them. The CDR3 reads CSVDETGNTEAFF. The DNA for the CDR3 is TGCAGCGTTGACGAGACAGGGAACACTGAAGCTTTCTTT.

The chain links TRBV15 to TRBJ2-1; a weak D match, TRBD1 (6 bases). V was pared by 1 base and J by 8 bases, with 18 bases between. Germline V gene lookup returns CDR1 LNHNV and CDR2 YYDKDF (reference sequence). The CDR3 totals 16 residues. The CDR3 region has the DNA TGTGCCACCAGCAGAGTAGGGACAACCGTCGAACATGAGCAGTTCTTC. It codes for CATSRVGTTVEHEQFF.

J is TRBJ1-2 and V is TRBV29-1; 7 bases align to TRBD1. After removal of 4 bases from V and 7 bases from J, the junction contained 3 bases not matched to a gene. The CDR3 has 11 residues. CDR1 SQVTM and CDR2 ANQGSEA come from the germline V gene. CDR3: CSVGQGSGYTF. CDR3 nucleotides: TGCAGCGTTGGACAGGGCTCTGGCTACACCTTC.

CDR3 sequence: CASSVGTERYNEQFF. For the CDR3, the DNA is TGCGCCAGCAGCGTGGGGACTGAGCGGTACAATGAGCAGTTCTTC. The chain carries TRBV5-1 and TRBJ2-1; possibly TRBD2 for D (6 bases). The germline V gene has CDR1 SGHRS and CDR2 YFSETQ. Trimming pared 4 bases from V and 4 bases from J, leaving 15 bases between. The CDR3 is 15 amino acids.

This clone has only one observation. The V call is TRBV5-8, the J call TRBJ1-2, with 8 nucleotides matching TRBD1. The CDR3 covers 14 residues. Germline assignment: CDR1 SGHTS and CDR2 YDEGEE. Trimming took 4 bases from V and 4 from J; bases not matched to a gene: 6. The CDR3 coding sequence is TGTGCCAGCAGCACGGGACAGGTCGGCTATGGCTACACCTTC. Its protein product is CASSTGQVGYGYTF.

The V and J genes are TRBV7-8 and TRBJ1-5; 8 nucleotides line up with TRBD1. The V segment lost 1 base and the J segment 5 bases; nucleotides outside the gene matches: 7. Germline CDR1 is SGHVS and CDR2 is FQNEAQ. CDR3 length: 16 residues. CDR3 sequence: CASSLDRGGTYQPQHF. CDR3 nucleotide sequence: TGTGCCAGCAGCTTAGACAGGGGGGGAACGTATCAGCCCCAGCATTTT.

This rearrangement joins TRBV9 to TRBJ2-3; TRBD2 matches 9 bases. This CDR3 region has 15 residues. Losses at the gene ends were 0 bases for V and 7 bases for J; bases not matched to a gene: 6. Germline V gene sequence: CDR1 SGDLS, CDR2 YYNGEE. CDR3 protein: CASSVGSGSPNTQYF. The DNA of the CDR3 is TGTGCCAGCAGCGTAGGTAGCGGGAGCCCTAATACGCAGTATTTT.

In this sample, this clone turned up a few times. The chain is built from TRBV5-4 and TRBJ2-1, with 8 bases matching TRBD2. CDR3 size: 15 residues. J gave up 5 bases and V 0 bases, and 4 bases lay outside the gene matches. CDR1 and CDR2 from the germline V gene are SGHNT and YYREEE (reference sequence). This CDR3 is CASSLAGGNHNEQFF. The CDR3 DNA reads as TGTGCCAGCAGCTTGGCGGGAGGGAACCACAATGAGCAGTTCTTC.

This chain links TRBV28 with TRBJ2-5; 7 nucleotides match TRBD2. From germline, CDR1 is MDHEN and CDR2 SYDVKM. CDR3 length: 17 residues. V gave up 2 bases and J gave up 5 bases; unmatched junction bases: 14. CDR3: CASSLPRTLADGETQYF. CDR3 coding DNA: TGTGCCAGCAGTTTACCTCGGACCCTAGCGGACGGGGAGACCCAGTACTTC.

The genes are TRBV24-1 and TRBJ1-5; D is perhaps TRBD1 (5 bases). The CDR3 totals 19 residues. Per the germline V gene, CDR1 is KGHDR and CDR2 is SFDVKD. Trimming left V 5 bases short and J 3 bases short, with 25 bases between. The CDR3 DNA sequence: TGTGCCACCAGTGGTAGCTTAAAAGGGGTCGATGGGGCCAATCAGCCCCAGCATTTT. Amino acids: CATSGSLKGVDGANQPQHF.

This chain uses TRBV10-3 with TRBJ2-7; 9 bases match TRBD1. Germline CDR1 reads ENHRY; CDR2 reads SYGVKD. This CDR3 is 15 amino acids long. With 5 bases clipped from V and 4 bases from J, the junction kept 9 bases outside the gene matches. The CDR3 DNA follows: TGTGCCATCAGTCAAGGGGGACAGGGAGATTACGAGCAGTACTTC. The encoded protein is CAISQGGQGDYEQYF.

The chain uses TRBV5-1 and TRBJ1-6; 9 nucleotides agree with TRBD1. The CDR3 contains 15 residues. CDR1 is SGHRS, CDR2 YFSETQ, per germline. V lost 5 bases, J lost 9 bases, and 9 bases stayed unmatched. CDR3 amino acids: CASRQGQGPGSPLHF. The DNA of the CDR3 is TGCGCCAGCAGGCAGGGACAGGGACCGGGTTCACCCCTCCACTTT.

The chain uses TRBV19 and TRBJ2-7; 7 nucleotides agree with TRBD2. The CDR3 contains 18 residues. Per the germline V gene, CDR1 is LNHDA and CDR2 is SQIVND (reference sequence). The trim removed 6 bases at V and 2 bases at J, leaving 19 bases unmatched. CDR3 sequence (DNA): TGTGCCAGTAGCCCCTTTGGGGGAGGGACGGCATTGACCTACGAGCAGTACTTC. It encodes CASSPFGGGTALTYEQYF.

The chain has TRBV28 and TRBJ1-4; possible D gene TRBD1, 5 bases. CDR1 MDHEN and CDR2 SYDVKM come from the germline V gene. Between the trimmed V and J ends, which lost 7 bases and 3 bases, there was a span of 24 bases. This CDR3 region has 18 residues. The chain's CDR3 is CASTTKRPPRAANEKLFF. CDR3 coding DNA: TGTGCCAGCACCACGAAGCGCCCCCCCAGGGCGGCTAATGAAAAACTGTTTTTT. Looking up the rest from reference TRBV28 and TRBJ1-4 gives the full variable domain: DVKVTQSSRYLVKRTGEKVFLECVQDMDHENMFWYRQDPGLGLRLIYFSYDVKMKEKGDIPEGYSVSREKKERFSLILESASTNQTSMYLCASTTKRPPRAANEKLFFGSGTQLSVL.

This chain links TRBV29-1 with TRBJ2-1; 7 bases fit TRBD2. V shed 4 bases, J shed 4 bases, and the junction held 13 bases outside the gene matches. Germline lookup yields CDR1 SQVTM and CDR2 ANQGSEA. The CDR3 spans 16 residues. CDR3 sequence: CSVVSGRASSYNEQFF. Written as DNA, the CDR3 is TGCAGCGTTGTAAGTGGGAGGGCCAGCTCGTACAATGAGCAGTTCTTC.

The chain joins TRBV4-2 to TRBJ2-5; D perhaps matches TRBD2 (6 bases). Per the germline V gene, CDR1 is LGHNA and CDR2 is YNFKEQ. V was cut by 1 base and J by 7 bases, with 16 bases left in between. CDR3 length: 15 amino acids. CDR3 coding DNA: TGTGCCAGCAGCCAAGTCGACGGGAGTGGTGGGACCCAGTACTTC. It translates to CASSQVDGSGGTQYF.

The chain combines TRBV28 with TRBJ1-4; TRBD1 matches at 12 bases. Germline assignment: CDR1 MDHEN and CDR2 SYDVKM. V was clipped by 2 bases and J by 3 bases; unmatched bases: 13. The length of the CDR3 is 20 residues. Here the CDR3 DNA reads TGTGCCAGCAGTTTACGTACCCTCGGGACAGGGGGCGAAGCTAATGAAAAACTGTTTTTT. It translates to CASSLRTLGTGGEANEKLFF.

The rearrangement joins TRBV19 to TRBJ1-5, with D unclear. Germline V CDR1 and CDR2: LNHDA, SQIVND (reference sequence). The CDR3 sequence is 11 residues long. The V gene lost 4 bases and the J gene lost 7 bases, with 5 bases spanning the gap. The CDR3 nucleotides are TGTGCCAGTAGTAGCGGGCAGCCCCAGCATTTT. Its translation: CASSSGQPQHF.

The chain recombines TRBV12-3 or TRBV12-4 with TRBJ1-2, with 7 bases matching TRBD1. The length of the CDR3 is 13 residues. J gave up 3 bases and V 6 bases, and 4 bases lay outside the gene matches. DNA for the CDR3: TGTGCCAGCAGCGCCGGACAGGACTATGGCTACACCTTC. Protein product: CASSAGQDYGYTF.

The chain links TRBV27 to TRBJ2-1; 7 bases match TRBD2. The CDR3 has 16 residues. Looked up from germline, CDR1 is MNHEY and CDR2 is SMNVEV (reference sequence). V lost 5 bases, J lost 5 bases, and 12 bases stayed unmatched. CDR3 coding DNA: TGTGCCAGCAGTAGACTAGCCATAGCACTCCACAATGAGCAGTTCTTC. Translating gives CASSRLAIALHNEQFF.

This clone was picked up a small number of times. The chain links TRBV7-8 to TRBJ2-1; 7 nucleotides match TRBD2. In germline, CDR1 is SGHVS, CDR2 FQNEAQ. V was clipped by 1 base and J by 15 bases; unmatched bases: 9. The CDR3 is 13 amino acids. DNA for the CDR3: TGTGCCAGCAGCTTAGAGCGGGGAGTAGTACCGTTCTTC. Translation gives CASSLERGVVPFF.

J is TRBJ2-7 and V is TRBV5-6; D might be TRBD1 (5 bases). The ends were cut back, 1 base at V and 6 bases at J, with 5 bases in the middle. The CDR3 has 11 residues. Germline assignment: CDR1 SGHDT and CDR2 YYEEEE. This CDR3 is CASSLQGEQYF. Written as DNA, the CDR3 is TGTGCCAGCAGCTTGCAGGGCGAGCAGTACTTC.

The J gene is TRBJ2-7, the V gene TRBV27, with D maybe TRBD2 (6 bases). CDR3 size: 17 residues. The V end was cut by 0 bases, the J end by 5 bases, with 20 bases between. CDR1 and CDR2 from the germline V gene are MNHEY and SMNVEV (reference sequence). CDR3 sequence (DNA): TGTGCCAGCAGTTTATCGCGGTCGGGACTGGGGCTGGACGAGCAGTACTTC. Its protein product is CASSLSRSGLGLDEQYF.